The rows below give T cell receptor beta chains drawn from one sample of a study of PD-1 blockade in classical Hodgkin lymphoma. The protocol was immunoSEQ multiplex PCR, while the TCRdb copy is restricted to in-frame clones and leaves out a portion. The top ten clones hold about a fifth of a sample with about 24,000 clones, roughly 86% of them seen once. Specimen: peripheral blood mononuclear cells (PBMCs), collected before the fourth cycle of nivolumab. Receptors were obtained from a human donor with classical Hodgkin lymphoma. Each CDR3 is given with its conserved first and last residue. The order of the fields is J gene, clone size, D gene, V gene, CDR3 DNA, CDR3 protein. D genes are given only for firm matches. Not every row has a clone size; where given, it reads once, few, many or a size class.

J gene: TRBJ2-3
clone size: medium-sized
D gene: .
V gene: TRBV9
CDR3 DNA: TGTGCCAGCAGCCCTGGACAGCCCTCTCATACGCAGTATTTT
CDR3 protein: CASSPGQPSHTQYF

J gene: TRBJ1-2
clone size: .
D gene: .
V gene: TRBV10-2
CDR3 DNA: TGCGCCAGCAGTGACAGGGAGGGTGGCTACACCTTC
CDR3 protein: CASSDREGGYTF

J gene: TRBJ2-2
clone size: .
D gene: .
V gene: TRBV19
CDR3 DNA: TGTGCCAGTACTCCAAGGCGGCAGAGTGGCACCGGGGAGCTGTTTTTT
CDR3 protein: CASTPRRQSGTGELFF

J gene: TRBJ1-6
clone size: few
D gene: .
V gene: TRBV6-5
CDR3 DNA: TGTGCCAGCAGCAAACAGGGATATAATTCACCCCTCCACTTT
CDR3 protein: CASSKQGYNSPLHF

J gene: TRBJ2-1
clone size: .
D gene: .
V gene: TRBV7-3
CDR3 DNA: TGTGCCAGCAGCTTAAGGGCTCATCTAGCGATTGGGGGCTACAATGAGCAGTTCTTC
CDR3 protein: CASSLRAHLAIGGYNEQFF

J gene: TRBJ2-7
clone size: .
D gene: TRBD1
V gene: TRBV2
CDR3 DNA: TGTGCCAGCAGCCCTTCCGGGACAGGGCGTTACGAGCAGTACTTC
CDR3 protein: CASSPSGTGRYEQYF

J gene: TRBJ1-1
clone size: once
D gene: .
V gene: TRBV2
CDR3 DNA: TGTGCCAGCAGTGAAGCGCTTGGGATGAACACTGAAGCTTTCTTT
CDR3 protein: CASSEALGMNTEAFF

J gene: TRBJ2-3
clone size: .
D gene: .
V gene: TRBV6-6
CDR3 DNA: TGTGCCAGCAGTCCCGGGACTTCAACAGATACGCAGTATTTT
CDR3 protein: CASSPGTSTDTQYF

J gene: TRBJ2-1
clone size: .
D gene: .
V gene: TRBV27
CDR3 DNA: TGTGCCAGCAGTTTATCAAGAGGGGCCAATGAGCAGTTCTTC
CDR3 protein: CASSLSRGANEQFF

J gene: TRBJ1-1
clone size: .
D gene: .
V gene: TRBV6-5
CDR3 DNA: TGTGCCAGCAGTTACTCCGTGAACACTGAAGCTTTCTTT
CDR3 protein: CASSYSVNTEAFF

J gene: TRBJ1-2
clone size: .
D gene: .
V gene: TRBV18
CDR3 DNA: TGTGCCAGCTCACCCACGAACTATGGCTACACCTTC
CDR3 protein: CASSPTNYGYTF

J gene: TRBJ2-7
clone size: .
D gene: .
V gene: TRBV11-1
CDR3 DNA: TGTGCCAGCAGCTTAAAGGTCCTCCGTCACCAGCAGTACTTC
CDR3 protein: CASSLKVLRHQQYF

J gene: TRBJ1-1
clone size: .
D gene: .
V gene: TRBV6-5
CDR3 DNA: TGTGCCAGCAGGCGAGGTGGGGCTGAGGTAGCTTTCTTT
CDR3 protein: CASRRGGAEVAFF

J gene: TRBJ1-1
clone size: .
D gene: TRBD1
V gene: TRBV7-6
CDR3 DNA: TGTGCCAGCAGCAGTCCGGGACAGGGAACTGAAGCTTTCTTT
CDR3 protein: CASSSPGQGTEAFF

J gene: TRBJ2-4
clone size: .
D gene: .
V gene: TRBV14
CDR3 DNA: TGTGCCAGCAGCCTTCCAGGCGGCAACATTCAGTACTTC
CDR3 protein: CASSLPGGNIQYF

J gene: TRBJ2-1
clone size: few
D gene: TRBD2
V gene: TRBV5-6
CDR3 DNA: TGTGCCAGCAGCCTTCCGGGACTAGCGGACTACAATGAGCAGTTCTTC
CDR3 protein: CASSLPGLADYNEQFF

J gene: TRBJ1-2
clone size: .
D gene: .
V gene: TRBV9
CDR3 DNA: TGTGCCAGCAGCGTTGACCGATGGGGCTATGGCTACACCTTC
CDR3 protein: CASSVDRWGYGYTF

J gene: TRBJ2-1
clone size: .
D gene: TRBD2
V gene: TRBV13
CDR3 DNA: TGTGCCAGCAGCTCAGGCCAGCGGGGGGGCCGTTGGGGCAATGAGCAGTTCTTC
CDR3 protein: CASSSGQRGGRWGNEQFF

J gene: TRBJ2-3
clone size: .
D gene: TRBD2
V gene: TRBV9
CDR3 DNA: TGTGCCAGCAGCGAGCGGCTAGCGGGGGGGCGAGATACGCAGTATTTT
CDR3 protein: CASSERLAGGRDTQYF

J gene: TRBJ1-3
clone size: once
D gene: .
V gene: TRBV5-6
CDR3 DNA: TGTGCCAGCAGCTTTCCATGGGACCGAAACACCATATATTTT
CDR3 protein: CASSFPWDRNTIYF

J gene: TRBJ2-2
clone size: few
D gene: .
V gene: TRBV4-1
CDR3 DNA: TGCGCCAGCAGCCGCAACGACAGGCCCACCACCGGGGAGCTGTTTTTT
CDR3 protein: CASSRNDRPTTGELFF

J gene: TRBJ2-7
clone size: few
D gene: .
V gene: TRBV19
CDR3 DNA: TGTGCCAGTAGGTCTGAGTCGCTCTACGAGCAGTACTTC
CDR3 protein: CASRSESLYEQYF

J gene: TRBJ1-5
clone size: once
D gene: .
V gene: TRBV7-9
CDR3 DNA: TGTGCCAGCAGCCACCAGCCCCGGGGGCAATATAGCAATCAGCCCCAGCATTTT
CDR3 protein: CASSHQPRGQYSNQPQHF

J gene: TRBJ1-5
clone size: .
D gene: TRBD1
V gene: TRBV7-8
CDR3 DNA: TGTGCCAGCGCGACAGGGGTCAATCAGCCCCAGCATTTT
CDR3 protein: CASATGVNQPQHF

J gene: TRBJ2-7
clone size: few
D gene: TRBD2
V gene: TRBV28
CDR3 DNA: TGTGCCAGCAGCCCCGGACTAGCGGGAGGGATCGCCTACGAGCAGTACTTC
CDR3 protein: CASSPGLAGGIAYEQYF

J gene: TRBJ1-1
clone size: .
D gene: .
V gene: TRBV29-1
CDR3 DNA: TGCAGCGCAACAGATTCAGGGACTGAAGCTTTCTTT
CDR3 protein: CSATDSGTEAFF

J gene: TRBJ2-1
clone size: .
D gene: .
V gene: TRBV6-4
CDR3 DNA: TGTGCCAGCGCCCGGGAAGGGGGGAAATACAATGAGCAGTTCTTC
CDR3 protein: CASAREGGKYNEQFF

J gene: TRBJ2-3
clone size: .
D gene: TRBD2
V gene: TRBV28
CDR3 DNA: TGTGCCAGCAGTTTATGGACTAGCGGGGGGGGGAGCACAGATACGCAGTATTTT
CDR3 protein: CASSLWTSGGGSTDTQYF

J gene: TRBJ1-1
clone size: .
D gene: .
V gene: TRBV5-1
CDR3 DNA: TGCGCCAGCAGCTTGGGGCCTAATGAGAACACTGAAGCTTTCTTT
CDR3 protein: CASSLGPNENTEAFF

J gene: TRBJ2-4
clone size: .
D gene: .
V gene: TRBV7-3
CDR3 DNA: TGTGCCAGCAGCCCCGGACAGGAGGGGAGCATTCAGTACTTC
CDR3 protein: CASSPGQEGSIQYF

J gene: TRBJ1-6
clone size: .
D gene: .
V gene: TRBV7-8
CDR3 DNA: TGTGCCAGCAGCCAACGGACCACCGGTAATTCACCCCTCCACTTT
CDR3 protein: CASSQRTTGNSPLHF

J gene: TRBJ1-4
clone size: .
D gene: TRBD1
V gene: TRBV25-1
CDR3 DNA: TGTGCCAGCAGTGAAATCGCGTCAAGGGGGCATGGTGAAAAACTGTTTTTT
CDR3 protein: CASSEIASRGHGEKLFF

J gene: TRBJ2-7
clone size: .
D gene: .
V gene: TRBV12-2
CDR3 DNA: TGTGCAAGTCGCTTACGTTTGGTAGGACAGTACCCCTCCTACGAGCAGTACTTC
CDR3 protein: CASRLRLVGQYPSYEQYF

J gene: TRBJ1-1
clone size: .
D gene: TRBD1
V gene: TRBV5-1
CDR3 DNA: TGCGCCAGCAGCTTCCAGGGGGCGCGGAACACTGAAGCTTTCTTT
CDR3 protein: CASSFQGARNTEAFF

J gene: TRBJ2-7
clone size: .
D gene: TRBD1
V gene: TRBV28
CDR3 DNA: TGTGCCAGCACCCTGACAGGGATACCCTACGAGCAGTACTTC
CDR3 protein: CASTLTGIPYEQYF

J gene: TRBJ2-5
clone size: once
D gene: .
V gene: TRBV5-1
CDR3 DNA: TGCGCCAGCAGCTTAAACTCACCGGACCAAGAGACCCAGTACTTC
CDR3 protein: CASSLNSPDQETQYF

J gene: TRBJ1-2
clone size: few
D gene: .
V gene: TRBV28
CDR3 DNA: TGTGCCAGCAGGGAGGGTGGCTATGGCTACACCTTC
CDR3 protein: CASREGGYGYTF

J gene: TRBJ2-4
clone size: .
D gene: .
V gene: TRBV27
CDR3 DNA: TGTGCCAGTTCCCAAGCAGGGGACCTTCAGTACTTC
CDR3 protein: CASSQAGDLQYF

J gene: TRBJ1-5
clone size: .
D gene: .
V gene: TRBV5-1
CDR3 DNA: TGCGCCAGCAGCTCCGAAGGGGATCAGCCCCAGCATTTT
CDR3 protein: CASSSEGDQPQHF

J gene: TRBJ2-5
clone size: .
D gene: .
V gene: TRBV9
CDR3 DNA: TGTGCCAGCAGCGTAGTTGGGGGTTGGGGGCTTAAAGAGACCCAGTACTTC
CDR3 protein: CASSVVGGWGLKETQYF